This is a list of T cell receptor beta chains from one sample in a study of OX40 agonist ivuxolimab in advanced cancers. The method was immunoSEQ multiplex PCR; TCRdb's version includes in-frame clones alone and lacks a portion of them. The sample comprises approximately 70,000 clones, more than 85% of which are singletons, and roughly 1% rests with the top ten. Sequencing used CD4+ or CD8+ T cells sorted from blood, obtained in a trial of the OX40 agonist ivuxolimab. These receptors all stem from an adult with an advanced solid tumor such as melanoma, head and neck, liver or kidney cancer. CDR3s include the opening cysteine and the closing phenylalanine or tryptophan. Fields, in order: CDR3 DNA, CDR3 protein, D gene, clone size, J gene, V gene. The D gene is left open where the match is weak. Clone size is not always given. Where it is, it says once, few, many or a class for expanded clones.

DNA: TGTGCCAGCAGGCTTTCGACAAACTCCTACGAGCAGTACTTC; CDR3: CASRLSTNSYEQYF; D: NA; size: once; J: TRBJ2-7; V: TRBV6-1
DNA: TGTGCCAGCAGAACGAGTCTCTATGGCTACACCTTC; CDR3: CASRTSLYGYTF; D: NA; size: NA; J: TRBJ1-2; V: TRBV27
DNA: TGTGCCAGCAGCTTTCCGCGGGGGTTCAAAAGCTCCTACGAGCAGTACTTC; CDR3: CASSFPRGFKSSYEQYF; D: TRBD2; size: once; J: TRBJ2-7; V: TRBV5-6
DNA: TGTGCCAGCAGCCCAAGACAGGGGGACACCGGGGAGCTGTTTTTT; CDR3: CASSPRQGDTGELFF; D: TRBD1; size: NA; J: TRBJ2-2; V: TRBV5-4
DNA: TGCAGCGTTGTCCCCCGGGACCGAGGGTATGAGCAGTTCTTC; CDR3: CSVVPRDRGYEQFF; D: NA; size: NA; J: TRBJ2-1; V: TRBV29-1
DNA: TGCGCCAGCGGGACAGGGCACTACGAGCAGTACTTC; CDR3: CASGTGHYEQYF; D: TRBD1; size: NA; J: TRBJ2-7; V: TRBV5-1
DNA: TGTGCCAGCAGCCCTACCTTAACTAGCGGGGGTCCAGATACGCAGTATTTT; CDR3: CASSPTLTSGGPDTQYF; D: TRBD2; size: NA; J: TRBJ2-3; V: TRBV5-8
DNA: TGCGTCAGCAGTGAGTCTCCCAGGGCCGGAGAGACCCAGTACTTC; CDR3: CVSSESPRAGETQYF; D: NA; size: NA; J: TRBJ2-5; V: TRBV10-1
DNA: TGTGCCAGCAGCAAGGGGACAGAGAACACTGAAGCTTTCTTT; CDR3: CASSKGTENTEAFF; D: TRBD1; size: NA; J: TRBJ1-1; V: TRBV7-3
DNA: TGTGCCTGGAGTGTACGTGGGGCAGGGGCTCTTGGAAACACCATATATTTT; CDR3: CAWSVRGAGALGNTIYF; D: NA; size: NA; J: TRBJ1-3; V: TRBV30
DNA: TGTGCCACCAGCAGAGATAGGCCAGGGCAGAGCTCTGGAAACACCATATATTTT; CDR3: CATSRDRPGQSSGNTIYF; D: NA; size: NA; J: TRBJ1-3; V: TRBV15
DNA: TGCGCCAGCAGCCTGGGACATAACACCGGGGAGCTGTTTTTT; CDR3: CASSLGHNTGELFF; D: NA; size: NA; J: TRBJ2-2; V: TRBV5-1
DNA: TGTGCCAGCAGTGAATTTGAGAGTCCGGGTCGGGCGATTGGGGGAAAAGAGACCCAGTACTTC; CDR3: CASSEFESPGRAIGGKETQYF; D: NA; size: once; J: TRBJ2-5; V: TRBV6-1
DNA: TGTGCCAGCAGTGCCCGACTAGCGACCGGGGAGCTGTTTTTT; CDR3: CASSARLATGELFF; D: TRBD2; size: NA; J: TRBJ2-2; V: TRBV2
DNA: TGTGCCAGCAGCCCACAACGACCCGGGACAGGGGGGGATGAAGCTTTCTTT; CDR3: CASSPQRPGTGGDEAFF; D: TRBD1; size: NA; J: TRBJ1-1; V: TRBV7-3
DNA: TGTGCCTGGAGTGGGGGGGGTACCCTCTCTGGGGCCAACGTCCTGACTTTC; CDR3: CAWSGGGTLSGANVLTF; D: TRBD2; size: NA; J: TRBJ2-6; V: TRBV30
DNA: TGTGCCAGCAGCTTAAGAAGCGGGGGGAGCTCCTATAATTCACCCCTCCACTTT; CDR3: CASSLRSGGSSYNSPLHF; D: NA; size: few; J: TRBJ1-6; V: TRBV11-2
DNA: TGTGCCAGCAGCTCCGGACAGGGAGCCTACGAGCAGTACTTC; CDR3: CASSSGQGAYEQYF; D: TRBD1; size: NA; J: TRBJ2-7; V: TRBV13
DNA: TGTGCCAGTTCCGGGGCCCGCTCTAACTATGGCTACACCTTC; CDR3: CASSGARSNYGYTF; D: NA; size: NA; J: TRBJ1-2; V: TRBV6-6
DNA: TGTGCCAGCAGCTATGGACGGAACTATGGCTACACCTTC; CDR3: CASSYGRNYGYTF; D: NA; size: NA; J: TRBJ1-2; V: TRBV6-5
DNA: TGTGCCAGCAGTTTATCCCGGACAGGGCCGGAGTTCTTC; CDR3: CASSLSRTGPEFF; D: TRBD1; size: NA; J: TRBJ2-1; V: TRBV27
DNA: TGTGCCGCGGGGAGGGGCCGTGAAGCTTTCTTT; CDR3: CAAGRGREAFF; D: NA; size: NA; J: TRBJ1-1; V: TRBV30
DNA: TGTGCCAGCAGCCCGGATACAGGGGTACCCCCCTACGAGCAGTACTTC; CDR3: CASSPDTGVPPYEQYF; D: TRBD1; size: NA; J: TRBJ2-7; V: TRBV11-3
DNA: TGTGCCAGCAGCTTGGGAGGTTTCGGGGTGGAGACCCAGTACTTC; CDR3: CASSLGGFGVETQYF; D: NA; size: NA; J: TRBJ2-5; V: TRBV5-4
DNA: TGTGCCAGCACCCCCTCGGAGGCAGCTTACGAGCAGTACTTC; CDR3: CASTPSEAAYEQYF; D: NA; size: NA; J: TRBJ2-7; V: TRBV25-1
DNA: TGTGCCATCAGTGAGGGAACTCCCCACGAGCAGTACTTC; CDR3: CAISEGTPHEQYF; D: NA; size: NA; J: TRBJ2-7; V: TRBV10-3
DNA: TGTGCCAGCAGTTACTCTCGGAGTAGCTCTGGAAACACCATATATTTT; CDR3: CASSYSRSSSGNTIYF; D: NA; size: few; J: TRBJ1-3; V: TRBV6-5
DNA: TGTGCCAGCTCACCACCGGGGGGCGAGCAGTACTTC; CDR3: CASSPPGGEQYF; D: NA; size: NA; J: TRBJ2-7; V: TRBV18
DNA: TGTGCCAGCAGCGAGAGGCACGACAGCCCTAACTATGGCTACACCTTC; CDR3: CASSERHDSPNYGYTF; D: NA; size: NA; J: TRBJ1-2; V: TRBV21-1
DNA: TGTGCCATCGGGGGTGCTCAGGAGACCCAGTACTTC; CDR3: CAIGGAQETQYF; D: NA; size: NA; J: TRBJ2-5; V: TRBV10-3
DNA: TGTGCCTGGAGTGGGGGACTAGCTGCCAAAAACATTCAGTACTTC; CDR3: CAWSGGLAAKNIQYF; D: TRBD2; size: NA; J: TRBJ2-4; V: TRBV30